The source of this T cell receptor beta chain is a study of shared clonotypes between healthy human individuals. Study context: Per donor, CD8 memory used one plate, CD8 naive used two, CD4 memory used three and CD4 naive used three.

Notes on the study in general: Some clonotypes were shared by all four sorted-subset donors, while others were not shared. The non-shared ones had lower generation probabilities than the shared ones. Among donors, sharing of clonotypes was expected to be affected by sequencing depth.

The CDR3 is 14 amino acids. Germline trimming cut 5 bases from V and 7 bases from J; bases unmatched to any gene: 6. Germline lookup yields CDR1 SEHNR and CDR2 FQNEAQ (reference sequence). Remarks on this clone: The antigen remains undetermined.

Some clones are missing from TCRdb's copy, which holds only in-frame ones; the method was immunoSEQ multiplex PCR. The data contain 2 million to 3 million clones, more than 90% of them singletons. The V call is TRBV7-9, the J call TRBJ2-2; 8 nucleotides agree with TRBD1. This receptor was obtained from a man aged 18-30 years in good health. Sequences were obtained from naive CD4+ T cells sorted from blood. Subset: CD45RA+ positively selected. The CDR3 region has the DNA TGTGCCAGCAGCGCCGGGACAGGTGGCGGGGAGCTGTTTTTT. Protein sequence: CASSAGTGGGELFF.